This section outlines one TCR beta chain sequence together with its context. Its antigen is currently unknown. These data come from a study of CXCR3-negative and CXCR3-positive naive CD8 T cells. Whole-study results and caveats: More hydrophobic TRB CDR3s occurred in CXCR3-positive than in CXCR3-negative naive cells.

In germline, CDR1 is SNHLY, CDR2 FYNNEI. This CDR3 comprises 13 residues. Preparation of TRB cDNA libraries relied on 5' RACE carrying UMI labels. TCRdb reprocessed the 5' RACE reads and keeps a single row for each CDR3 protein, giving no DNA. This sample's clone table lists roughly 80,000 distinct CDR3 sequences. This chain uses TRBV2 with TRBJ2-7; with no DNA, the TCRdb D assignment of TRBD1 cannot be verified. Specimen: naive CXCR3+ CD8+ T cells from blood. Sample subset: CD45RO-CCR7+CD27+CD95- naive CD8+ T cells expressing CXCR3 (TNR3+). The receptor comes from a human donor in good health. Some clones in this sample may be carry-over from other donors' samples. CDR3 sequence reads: CASSDFRGYEQYF.